This TCR beta chain was found in a study of regulatory T cells in long-lasting Graves disease. Regarding time point: newly diagnosed GD, antithyroid drugs for less than 3 months. Following extraction of RNA from PBMCs, that RNA was used to make the TCR library. Study findings and constraints: Sharing of public clonotypes was greater in persistent patients (2,741) than in new patients (about 970).

This clonotype appeared many times. Its target is unknown. Through Arm-PCR of CDR3 regions and iRepertoire HTBI primers, TCR beta libraries were built. MiXCR, run by TCRdb on the multiplex PCR reads, gives a single entry per CDR3 protein. Of over 300,000 distinct CDR3 sequences listed, about a sixth are singletons. CDR1 is SGHAT and CDR2 is FQNNGV in the germline V gene. The ends lost 5 bases at V and 1 base at J; junction bases unmatched: 13. The CDR3 is made up of 17 amino acids. Source: peripheral blood mononuclear cells (PBMCs), taken at new diagnosis, from a patient treated with antithyroid drugs. The TCR originated in a female donor with Graves disease. The V gene is TRBV11-2, the J gene TRBJ2-5, with 7 bases lining up with TRBD2. The CDR3 is CASSAGWGGRGQETQYF. As DNA, the CDR3 is TGTGCCAGCAGCGCTGGATGGGGGGGTAGGGGCCAAGAGACCCAGTACTTC.